Reported below is one T cell receptor beta chain. This sample was included in a study of T cell changes during pregnancy in multiple sclerosis. The method was immunoSEQ multiplex PCR; TCRdb's version includes in-frame clones alone and lacks a portion of them. Of 66,000 or so clones listed, more than 80% are singletons. Trimming stripped 5 bases from V and 5 bases from J, with 12 bases between. Germline values: CDR1 GTSNPN, CDR2 SVGIG (reference sequence). The CDR3 runs to 13 residues. J is TRBJ1-4 and V is TRBV30; tentative D call: TRBD1 (5 bases). The sequencing here drew on peripheral blood, taken in the first trimester of pregnancy. This clonotype was obtained from a female donor in good health, enrolled as a control in a pregnancy study. Here the CDR3 reads CAWSAGLNEKLFF. In DNA, the CDR3 is TGTGCCTGGTCGGCAGGGTTAAATGAAAAACTGTTTTTT.